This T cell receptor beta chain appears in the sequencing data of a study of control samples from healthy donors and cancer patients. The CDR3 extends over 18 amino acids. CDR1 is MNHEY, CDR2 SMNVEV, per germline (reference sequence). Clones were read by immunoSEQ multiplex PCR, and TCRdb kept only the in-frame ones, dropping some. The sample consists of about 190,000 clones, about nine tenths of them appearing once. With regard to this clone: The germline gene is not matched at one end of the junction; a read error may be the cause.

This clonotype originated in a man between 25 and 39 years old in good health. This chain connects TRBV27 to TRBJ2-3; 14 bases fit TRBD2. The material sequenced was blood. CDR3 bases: TGTGCCTGCAGTTCCAGGACTAGCGGGGGGCAAGGCACAGATACGCAGTATTTT. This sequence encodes CACSSRTSGGQGTDTQYF.